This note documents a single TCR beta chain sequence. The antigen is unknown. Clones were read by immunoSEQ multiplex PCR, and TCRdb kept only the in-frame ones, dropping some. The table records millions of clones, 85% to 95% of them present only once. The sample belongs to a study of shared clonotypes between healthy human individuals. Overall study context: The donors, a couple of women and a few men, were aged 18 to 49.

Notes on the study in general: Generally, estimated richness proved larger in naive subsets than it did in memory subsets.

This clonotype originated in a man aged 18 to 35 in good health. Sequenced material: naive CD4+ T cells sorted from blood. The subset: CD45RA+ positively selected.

CDR3 DNA sequence: TGTGCCAGCGGCTCCCTTTCGGATACGCAGTATTTT. It is translated as CASGSLSDTQYF. V and J are TRBV6-6 and TRBJ2-3, with D uncertain. Trimming pared 8 bases from V and 6 bases from J, leaving 12 bases between. In germline, CDR1 is MNHNY, CDR2 SVGAGI (reference sequence). The CDR3 sequence is 12 residues long.